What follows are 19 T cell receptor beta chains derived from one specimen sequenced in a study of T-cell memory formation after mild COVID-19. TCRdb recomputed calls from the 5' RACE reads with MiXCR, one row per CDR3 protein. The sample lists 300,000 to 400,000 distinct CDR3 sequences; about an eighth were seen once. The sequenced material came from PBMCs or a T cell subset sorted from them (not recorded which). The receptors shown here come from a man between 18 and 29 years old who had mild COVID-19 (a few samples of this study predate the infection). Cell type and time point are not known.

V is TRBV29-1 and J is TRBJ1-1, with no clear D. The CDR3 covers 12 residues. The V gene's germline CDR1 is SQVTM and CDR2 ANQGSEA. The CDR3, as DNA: TGCGCCGGAAAACAGATGAACACTGAAGCTTTCTTT. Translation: CAGKQMNTEAFF.

This CDR3 reads CASSRNSGVEETQYF. In DNA form, the CDR3 reads TGTGCCAGCAGCCGTAATAGCGGGGTGGAAGAGACCCAGTACTTC. The chain couples TRBV4-2 to TRBJ2-5, with 8 nucleotides matching TRBD2. Germline lookup yields CDR1 LGHNA and CDR2 YNFKEQ. Trimming cost V 4 bases and J 3 bases; bases outside gene matches: 7. The CDR3 extends over 15 amino acids.

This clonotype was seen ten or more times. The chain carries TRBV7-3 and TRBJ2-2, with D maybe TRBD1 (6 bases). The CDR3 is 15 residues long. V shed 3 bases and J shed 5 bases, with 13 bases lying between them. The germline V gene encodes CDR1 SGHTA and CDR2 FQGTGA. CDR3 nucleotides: TGTGCCAGCAGCTTTCAGGGGTCGGGAACCGGGGAGCTGTTTTTT. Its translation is CASSFQGSGTGELFF.

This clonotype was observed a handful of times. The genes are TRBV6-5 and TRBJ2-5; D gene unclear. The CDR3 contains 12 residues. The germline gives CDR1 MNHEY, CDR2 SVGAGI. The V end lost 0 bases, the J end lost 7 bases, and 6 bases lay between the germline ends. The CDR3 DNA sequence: TGTGCCAGCAGTTACTCCTGGGGGACCCAGTACTTC. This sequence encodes CASSYSWGTQYF.

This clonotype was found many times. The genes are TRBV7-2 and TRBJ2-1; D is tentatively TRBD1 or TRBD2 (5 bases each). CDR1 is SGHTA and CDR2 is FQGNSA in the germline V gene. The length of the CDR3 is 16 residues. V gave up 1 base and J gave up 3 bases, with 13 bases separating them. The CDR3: CASSLVAGTIYNEQFF. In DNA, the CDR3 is TGTGCCAGCAGCTTAGTAGCAGGGACGATCTACAATGAGCAGTTCTTC.

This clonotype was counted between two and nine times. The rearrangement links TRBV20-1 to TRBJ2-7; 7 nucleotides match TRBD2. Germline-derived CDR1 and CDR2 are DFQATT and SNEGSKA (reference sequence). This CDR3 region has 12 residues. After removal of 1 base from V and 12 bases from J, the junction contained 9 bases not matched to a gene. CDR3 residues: CSARVASGGRYF. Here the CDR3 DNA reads TGCAGTGCTAGAGTCGCTAGCGGAGGGCGGTACTTC.

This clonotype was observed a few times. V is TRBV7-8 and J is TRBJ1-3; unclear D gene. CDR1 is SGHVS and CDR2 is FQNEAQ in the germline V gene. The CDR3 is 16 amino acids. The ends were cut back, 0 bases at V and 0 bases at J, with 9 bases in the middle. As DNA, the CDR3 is TGTGCCAGCAGCTTAGCCGGGCCGTTCTCTGGAAACACCATATATTTT. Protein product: CASSLAGPFSGNTIYF.

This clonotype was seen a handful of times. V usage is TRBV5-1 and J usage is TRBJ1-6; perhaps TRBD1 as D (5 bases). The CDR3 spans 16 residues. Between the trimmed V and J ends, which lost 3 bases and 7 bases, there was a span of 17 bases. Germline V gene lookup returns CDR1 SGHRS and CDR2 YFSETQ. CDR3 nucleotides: TGCGCCAGCAGCTCCCGGCATAGGGACGGGAATTCACCCCTCCACTTT. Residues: CASSSRHRDGNSPLHF.

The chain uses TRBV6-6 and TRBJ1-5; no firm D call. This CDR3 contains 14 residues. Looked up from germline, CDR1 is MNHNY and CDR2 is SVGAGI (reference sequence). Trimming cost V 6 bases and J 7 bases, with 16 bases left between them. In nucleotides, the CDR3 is TGTGCCAGCAGCCCAACGTCGGTGGTACAGCCCCAGCATTTT. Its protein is CASSPTSVVQPQHF.

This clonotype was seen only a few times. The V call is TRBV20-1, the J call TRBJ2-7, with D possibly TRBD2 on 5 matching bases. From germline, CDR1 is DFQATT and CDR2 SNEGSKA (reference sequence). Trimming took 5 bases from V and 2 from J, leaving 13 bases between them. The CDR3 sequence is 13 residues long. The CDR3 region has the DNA TGCAGTGCTTCGCAGGCGACTACCTACGAGCAGTACGTC. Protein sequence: CSASQATTYEQYV.

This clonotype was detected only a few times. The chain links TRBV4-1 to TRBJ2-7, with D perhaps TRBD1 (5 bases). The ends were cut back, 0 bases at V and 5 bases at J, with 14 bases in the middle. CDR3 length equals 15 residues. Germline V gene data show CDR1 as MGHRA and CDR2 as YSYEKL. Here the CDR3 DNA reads TGCGCCAGCAGCCAAGAACCAGGGTGGGAAAACGAGCAGTACTTC. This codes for CASSQEPGWENEQYF.

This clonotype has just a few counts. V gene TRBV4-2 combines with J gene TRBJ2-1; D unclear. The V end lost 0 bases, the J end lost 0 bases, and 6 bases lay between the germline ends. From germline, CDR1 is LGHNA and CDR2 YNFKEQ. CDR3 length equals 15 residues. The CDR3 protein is CASSQEILSYNEQFF. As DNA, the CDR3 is TGTGCCAGCAGCCAAGAGATCCTCTCCTACAATGAGCAGTTCTTC.

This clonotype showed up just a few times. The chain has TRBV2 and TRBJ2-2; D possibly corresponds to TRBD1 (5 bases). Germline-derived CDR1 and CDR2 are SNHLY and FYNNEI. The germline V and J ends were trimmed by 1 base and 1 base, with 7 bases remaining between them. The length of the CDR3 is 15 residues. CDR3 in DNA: TGTGCCAGCAGTGAAGATACAGGGAACACCGGGGAGCTGTTTTTT. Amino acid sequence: CASSEDTGNTGELFF.

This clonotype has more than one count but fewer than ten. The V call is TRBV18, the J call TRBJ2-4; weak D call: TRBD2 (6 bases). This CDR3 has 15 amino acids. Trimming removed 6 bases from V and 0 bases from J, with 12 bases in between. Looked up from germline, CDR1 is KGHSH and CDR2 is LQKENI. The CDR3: CASSPSGRAKNIQYF. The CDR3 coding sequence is TGTGCCAGCTCGCCGAGCGGGCGAGCCAAAAACATTCAGTACTTC.

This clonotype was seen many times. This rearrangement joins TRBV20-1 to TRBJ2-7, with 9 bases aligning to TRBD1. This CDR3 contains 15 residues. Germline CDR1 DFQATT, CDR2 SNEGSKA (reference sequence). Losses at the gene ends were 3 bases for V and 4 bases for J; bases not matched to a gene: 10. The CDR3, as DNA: TGCAGTGCTAGCCTCCCGGGACAGGGCGCGTACGAGCAGTACTTC. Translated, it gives CSASLPGQGAYEQYF.

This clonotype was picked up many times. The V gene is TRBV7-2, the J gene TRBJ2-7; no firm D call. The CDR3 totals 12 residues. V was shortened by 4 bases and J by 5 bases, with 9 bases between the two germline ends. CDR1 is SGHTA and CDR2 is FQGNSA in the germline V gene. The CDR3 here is CASSSGFDEQYF. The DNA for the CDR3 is TGTGCCAGCAGCTCCGGGTTTGACGAGCAGTACTTC. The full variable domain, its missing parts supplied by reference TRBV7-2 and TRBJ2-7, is GAGVSQSPSNKVTEKGKDVELRCDPISGHTALYWYRQSLGQGLEFLIYFQGNSAPDKSGLPSDRFSAERTGGSVSTLTIQRTQQEDSAVYLCASSSGFDEQYFGPGTRLTVT.

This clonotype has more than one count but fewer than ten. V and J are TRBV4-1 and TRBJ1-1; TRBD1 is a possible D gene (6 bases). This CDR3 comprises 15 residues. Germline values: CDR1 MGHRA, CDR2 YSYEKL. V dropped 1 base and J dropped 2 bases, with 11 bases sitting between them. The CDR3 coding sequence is TGCGCCAGCAGCCAAGGAACGGACAGAAACACTGAAGCTTTCTTT. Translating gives CASSQGTDRNTEAFF.

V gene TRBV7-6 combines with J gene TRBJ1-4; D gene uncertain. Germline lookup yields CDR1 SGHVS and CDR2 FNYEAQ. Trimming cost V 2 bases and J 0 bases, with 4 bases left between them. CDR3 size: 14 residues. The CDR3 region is CASSLQPTNEKLFF. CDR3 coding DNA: TGTGCCAGCAGCTTACAGCCAACTAATGAAAAACTGTTTTTT.

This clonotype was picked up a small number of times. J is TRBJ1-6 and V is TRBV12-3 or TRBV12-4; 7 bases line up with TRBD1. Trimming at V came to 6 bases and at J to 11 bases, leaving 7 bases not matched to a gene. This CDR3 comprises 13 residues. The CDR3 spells CASSSRQGAPLHF. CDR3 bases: TGTGCCAGCAGCTCCAGACAGGGAGCACCCCTCCACTTT.